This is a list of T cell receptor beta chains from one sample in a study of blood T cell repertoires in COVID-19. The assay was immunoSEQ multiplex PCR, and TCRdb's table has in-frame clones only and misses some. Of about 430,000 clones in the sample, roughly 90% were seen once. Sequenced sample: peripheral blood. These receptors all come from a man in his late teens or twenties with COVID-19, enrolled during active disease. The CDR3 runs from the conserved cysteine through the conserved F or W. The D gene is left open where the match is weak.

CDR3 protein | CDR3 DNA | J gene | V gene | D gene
CASSIPDPQTGGADTQYF | TGTGCCAGCAGCATTCCTGATCCCCAGACAGGGGGCGCAGATACGCAGTATTTT | TRBJ2-3 | TRBV7-9 | TRBD1
CASSARDPGGNEQFF | TGTGCCAGCAGCGCTAGGGACCCAGGGGGCAATGAGCAGTTCTTC | TRBJ2-1 | TRBV21-1 | -
CASSEWGTGGFQPQHF | TGTGCCAGCAGTGAATGGGGGACAGGGGGCTTTCAGCCCCAGCATTTT | TRBJ1-5 | TRBV2 | TRBD1
CASSTWDNHYEQYF | TGTGCCAGCAGTACTTGGGACAACCACTACGAGCAGTACTTC | TRBJ2-7 | TRBV27 | -
CASSKATEAFF | TGTGCCAGCTCCAAAGCCACTGAAGCTTTCTTT | TRBJ1-1 | TRBV18 | -
CSASTGTTNEKLFF | TGCAGTGCTAGTACGGGGACAACTAATGAAAAACTGTTTTTT | TRBJ1-4 | TRBV20-1 | -
CASSDRVAQPQHF | TGTGCCAGCAGTGACAGGGTAGCCCAGCCCCAGCATTTT | TRBJ1-5 | TRBV27 | TRBD1
CASSFQPGRENTIYF | TGTGCCAGCAGCTTTCAGCCAGGGAGGGAAAACACCATATATTTT | TRBJ1-3 | TRBV5-5 | -
CASSLISGTGTDTQYF | TGCGCCAGCAGCCTAATCTCCGGGACAGGGACAGATACGCAGTATTTT | TRBJ2-3 | TRBV5-1 | TRBD1
CATSRLKTGPNTEAFF | TGTGCCACCAGCAGACTGAAGACAGGGCCGAACACTGAAGCTTTCTTT | TRBJ1-1 | TRBV15 | TRBD1
CASSLRGTEAFF | TGTGCCAGCAGTTTGCGAGGGACTGAAGCTTTCTTT | TRBJ1-1 | TRBV12-3/TRBV12-4 | -